The present entry profiles one TCR beta chain with its context. This CDR3 comprises 14 residues. Unmatched junction bases numbered 3, after V lost 1 base and J lost 8 bases. Germline V gene data show CDR1 as SEHNR and CDR2 as FQNEAQ (reference sequence). This specimen belongs to a study of blood T cell repertoires in COVID-19. Study-level information: Samples of COVID-19 (acute and convalescent) were obtained from the United States, Italy and Spain.

Assay: immunoSEQ multiplex PCR; the TCRdb copy retains only in-frame clones and omits some. The top ten hold about 4.6% of the sample, which has around 150,000 clones, 92% seen once. The TCR comes from a man younger than 40 with COVID-19, enrolled during active disease. The rearrangement links TRBV7-9 to TRBJ1-5, with 9 positions matching TRBD1. The specimen was peripheral blood. This CDR3 is CASSLGQGGKPQHF. CDR3 in DNA: TGTGCCAGCAGCTTAGGACAGGGGGGGAAGCCCCAGCATTTT.